This TCR beta chain is drawn from a study of T-cell memory formation after mild COVID-19. Study-level background: Largely donor-specific sequence clusters came from a couple of donors. Findings and caveats of the study: A subset of responding clones appeared in pre-infection memory, suggesting cross-reactive memory joined. The authors did not confirm SARS-CoV-2 specificity of second-wave clones peaking day 37.

5'RACE, which relied on constant-segment primers, yielded TCR alpha and TCR beta cDNA libraries carrying sample barcodes and UMIs. Each CDR3 protein gets one entry after TCRdb re-called the 5' RACE reads with MiXCR. This table has about 290,000 distinct CDR3 sequences, about 16% appearing once. This clonotype came up a few times. Its antigen remains unknown. The TCR comes from a man between 18 and 35 years old who had mild COVID-19 (a few samples of this study predate the infection). Cell type and time point are not known. Sample: PBMCs or a T cell subset sorted from them (not recorded which).

CDR3 region: CASSQVPGRGQPQHF. The CDR3 DNA is TGCGCCAGCAGCCAAGTACCCGGGAGAGGTCAGCCCCAGCATTTT. The rearrangement joins TRBV4-3 to TRBJ1-5, with D unclear. The V end was cut by 1 base, the J end by 6 bases, with 13 bases between. Germline assignment: CDR1 LGHNA and CDR2 YSLEER. The CDR3 loop spans 15 amino acids.